The next 21 T cell receptor beta chains were all read from a single sample in a study of shared clonotypes between healthy human individuals (dated by TCRdb to the early 2020s). Preparation of the library involved the immunoSEQ multiplex PCR assay. TCRdb took over this immuneACCESS table, retaining in-frame rearrangements with V and J assigned. Such tables are incomplete; in checked studies, under half of the missing clones stem from an unresolved V gene, and the remainder is unexplained. The sample records a few million clones, just under 95% of which are singletons. Clones ranked in the top ten supply more than 1.5% of the sample. CD8 naive samples consisted of CD45RO-negative cells that were positively selected for CCR7, yielding a CD45RA+CCR7+ population without TemRA cells. The material sequenced was naive CD8+ T cells from PBMCs. Read against the paper, the sample's cell subset or site label means: CD45RA+CCR7+. Receptors were obtained from a man aged 18 to 35 in good health. Some clones in this sample may be carry-over from other donors' samples.

The chain joins TRBV10-1 to TRBJ2-7; D uncertain. CDR1 is WNHNN and CDR2 is SYGVQD in the germline V gene (reference sequence). Trimming took off 2 bases at V and 3 bases at J, with 14 bases between the two ends. This CDR3 is built from 15 residues. For the CDR3, the DNA is TGCGCCAGCAGTGAGACACTCGGTAGGTACTACGAGCAGTACTTC. This gives the protein CASSETLGRYYEQYF.

The chain links TRBV29-1 to TRBJ2-1; tentative D call: TRBD2 (6 bases). CDR3 length equals 13 residues. CDR1 SQVTM and CDR2 ANQGSEA come from the germline V gene. V was cut by 6 bases and J by 4 bases, with 13 bases left in between. DNA of the CDR3: TGCAGCGTAACGGGAGCTTCGTACAATGAGCAGTTCTTC. This gives the protein CSVTGASYNEQFF.

The chain combines TRBV6-1 with TRBJ2-7; D unresolved. V was clipped by 3 bases and J by 2 bases, with 5 bases between them. This CDR3 is built from 12 residues. Germline V gene sequence: CDR1 MNHNS, CDR2 SASEGT. The chain's CDR3 is CASSDLAYEQYF. In DNA, the CDR3 is TGTGCCAGCAGTGACCTAGCCTACGAGCAGTACTTC.

The chain joins TRBV7-3 to TRBJ2-1, with 11 bases fitting TRBD2. The germline CDR1 and CDR2 sequences are SGHTA and FQGTGA. This CDR3 comprises 15 residues. V gave up 4 bases and J gave up 3 bases; unmatched junction bases: 2. The CDR3 DNA is TGTGCCAGCAGCTGGGGACTAGCGGTCTACAATGAGCAGTTCTTC. Its translation: CASSWGLAVYNEQFF. The whole variable domain, remainder taken from reference TRBV7-3 and TRBJ2-1, is GAGVSQTPSNKVTEKGKYVELRCDPISGHTALYWYRQSLGQGPEFLIYFQGTGAADDSGLPNDRFFAVRPEGSVSTLKIQRTERGDSAVYLCASSWGLAVYNEQFFGPGTRLTVL.

The V gene is TRBV27, the J gene TRBJ2-4, with 10 bases fitting TRBD2. This CDR3 has 19 amino acids. The junction had 11 bases not matched to a gene; V was cut back by 2 bases and J by 1 base. Germline V gives CDR1 MNHEY, CDR2 SMNVEV (reference sequence). CDR3 in DNA: TGTGCCAGCAGTTTAAGGTGGCTAGCGGGAGTAAGGGCCAAAAACATTCAGTACTTC. It codes for CASSLRWLAGVRAKNIQYF.

The V call is TRBV6-1, the J call TRBJ2-2; D could derive from TRBD1 or TRBD2 (5 bases each). CDR3 size: 15 residues. Germline loops: CDR1 MNHNS, CDR2 SASEGT. Trimming took off 8 bases at V and 2 bases at J, with 15 bases between the two ends. The CDR3 loop is CASRGWGGNTGELFF. CDR3 bases: TGTGCCAGCCGCGGGTGGGGCGGAAACACCGGGGAGCTGTTTTTT.

The rearrangement links TRBV11-2 to TRBJ2-5; unclear D gene. Germline V lookup: CDR1 SGHAT, CDR2 FQNNGV. The CDR3 is 13 residues long. V was pared by 3 bases and J by 5 bases, with 10 bases between. CDR3 sequence: CASSFPGFETQYF. CDR3 sequence (DNA): TGTGCCAGCAGCTTTCCGGGTTTCGAGACCCAGTACTTC.

J is TRBJ2-7 and V is TRBV28; 8 bases map to TRBD1. Germline V gene sequence: CDR1 MDHEN, CDR2 SYDVKM. The V segment lost 5 bases and the J segment 2 bases; nucleotides outside the gene matches: 8. The CDR3 length is 15 residues. The CDR3 nucleotides read TGTGCCAGCAGTCACAGGGGGGAAATCGCCTACGAGCAGTACTTC. This translates into CASSHRGEIAYEQYF.

This clone was detected only a few times. The CDR3 bases are TGTGCCAGCCGGGGCGCGTCTAATGAAAAACTGTTTTTT. Amino acid sequence: CASRGASNEKLFF. The V gene is TRBV25-1, the J gene TRBJ1-4; tentative D call: TRBD1 (5 bases). V lost 8 bases, J lost 3 bases, and 10 bases lay in between. In germline, CDR1 is MGHDK, CDR2 SYGVNS. This CDR3 comprises 13 residues.

V usage is TRBV10-3 and J usage is TRBJ1-5, with unresolved D. V was trimmed by 0 bases and J by 4 bases, leaving 7 bases between them. CDR3 length: 14 amino acids. Per germline, CDR1 ENHRY and CDR2 SYGVKD. For the CDR3, the DNA is TGTGCCATCAGTGAGTCGAGAGTAAATCAGCCCCAGCATTTT. Encoded protein: CAISESRVNQPQHF.

The chain couples TRBV7-9 to TRBJ2-3; a weak D match, TRBD1 (6 bases). Germline lookup yields CDR1 SEHNR and CDR2 FQNEAQ (reference sequence). With 2 bases removed from V and 0 bases from J, the gap between germline ends came to 6 bases. This CDR3 is 14 amino acids long. As DNA, the CDR3 is TGTGCCAGCAGCTTACAGGGGAGCACAGATACGCAGTATTTT. It yields the protein CASSLQGSTDTQYF. The variable domain in full, completed from reference TRBV7-9 and TRBJ2-3, reads DTGVSQNPRHKITKRGQNVTFRCDPISEHNRLYWYRQTLGQGPEFLTYFQNEAQLEKSRLLSDRFSAERPKGSFSTLEIQRTEQGDSAMYLCASSLQGSTDTQYFGPGTRLTVL.

The V and J genes are TRBV5-5 and TRBJ1-1; D gene ambiguous. CDR3 length equals 14 residues. Germline V gene lookup returns CDR1 SGHKS and CDR2 YYEKEE (reference sequence). Trimming removed 4 bases from V and 3 bases from J, with 13 bases in between. The CDR3 bases are TGTGCCAGCAGCCGGGCCGCAGGAGACACTGAAGCTTTCTTT. Its protein product is CASSRAAGDTEAFF.

The gene calls are TRBV7-9 and TRBJ2-2; 8 bases line up with TRBD2. CDR3 length equals 18 residues. From germline, CDR1 is SEHNR and CDR2 FQNEAQ (reference sequence). With 5 bases clipped from V and 1 base from J, the junction kept 12 bases outside the gene matches. CDR3 DNA: TGTGCCAGCAGCCCCCGGGGGGGAGCTTTCAAGAACACCGGGGAGCTGTTTTTT. Amino acid sequence: CASSPRGGAFKNTGELFF.

On this clone itself: The same CDR3 is also encoded by other DNA sequences in this sample. The chain uses TRBV9 and TRBJ2-7; either TRBD1 or TRBD2 may supply D (6 bases each). The V and J ends lost 0 bases and 2 bases respectively, with 9 bases between them. The length of the CDR3 is 14 residues. CDR1 and CDR2 from the germline V gene are SGDLS and YYNGEE. This CDR3 is CASSVGGTPYEQYF. The DNA for the CDR3 is TGTGCCAGCAGCGTAGGCGGGACACCCTACGAGCAGTACTTC. Filled out from reference TRBV9 and TRBJ2-7, the complete variable domain reads DSGVTQTPKHLITATGQRVTLRCSPRSGDLSVYWYQQSLDQGLQFLIQYYNGEERAKGNILERFSAQQFPDLHSELNLSSLELGDSALYFCASSVGGTPYEQYFGPGTRLTVT.

The V call is TRBV10-3, the J call TRBJ2-1; the D is unclear. CDR3 length equals 15 residues. Germline V gene data show CDR1 as ENHRY and CDR2 as SYGVKD. Trimming cost V 10 bases and J 1 base, with 17 bases left between them. The DNA of the CDR3 is TGTGCCACCTTCCATCGGAACGGGTCCTACAATGAGCAGTTCTTC. Protein sequence: CATFHRNGSYNEQFF.

The chain uses TRBV27 and TRBJ2-7; 12 bases are shared with TRBD2. With V trimmed by 5 bases and J by 6 bases, 5 bases remained unmatched. This CDR3 is built from 14 residues. In germline, CDR1 is MNHEY, CDR2 SMNVEV (reference sequence). The chain's CDR3 is CASSPSGRAGEQYF. The CDR3 DNA is TGTGCCAGCAGTCCTAGCGGGAGGGCCGGCGAGCAGTACTTC.

To note about this clone: In the same sample, other DNA sequences code for this CDR3. The chain joins TRBV27 to TRBJ2-1; perhaps TRBD2 as D (5 bases). The germline V gene encodes CDR1 MNHEY and CDR2 SMNVEV (reference sequence). This CDR3 comprises 15 residues. Trimming took off 2 bases at V and 2 bases at J, with 10 bases between the two ends. The CDR3 loop is CASSLGLAPYNEQFF. The CDR3 coding sequence is TGTGCCAGCAGTTTAGGGCTAGCCCCCTACAATGAGCAGTTCTTC.

J is TRBJ2-7 and V is TRBV7-9, with TRBD2 matching 14 bases. CDR1 is SEHNR and CDR2 is FQNEAQ in the germline V gene (reference sequence). This CDR3 is 17 amino acids long. After removal of 3 bases from V and 3 bases from J, the junction contained 7 bases not matched to a gene. Written as DNA, the CDR3 is TGTGCCAGCAGCTTCGGACTAGCGGGAGGTAGATACTACGAGCAGTACTTC. Protein product: CASSFGLAGGRYYEQYF.

The sample holds one count of this clone. The chain combines TRBV29-1 with TRBJ1-2, with D maybe TRBD1 (6 bases). In germline, CDR1 is SQVTM, CDR2 ANQGSEA. CDR3 length equals 11 residues. V was cut by 4 bases and J by 7 bases, with 10 bases left in between. DNA of the CDR3: TGCAGCGTTGGACAGGACCCTGGCTACACCTTC. This gives the protein CSVGQDPGYTF.

The V and J genes are TRBV29-1 and TRBJ2-3; 9 positions agree with TRBD2. With V trimmed by 6 bases and J by 4 bases, 11 bases remained unmatched. CDR1 is SQVTM and CDR2 is ANQGSEA in the germline V gene. CDR3 length equals 15 residues. The CDR3 nucleotides are TGCAGCGTAGGGGTGACTAGCGGAGCCTCAGATACGCAGTATTTT. This translates into CSVGVTSGASDTQYF.

V usage is TRBV7-9 and J usage is TRBJ1-2; maybe TRBD1 (6 bases). The V gene lost 3 bases and the J gene lost 8 bases, with 19 bases spanning the gap. Germline CDR1 SEHNR, CDR2 FQNEAQ (reference sequence). This CDR3 is 15 amino acids long. CDR3 region: CASSLQGQLAWGYTF. The CDR3 bases are TGTGCCAGCAGCTTGCAGGGGCAATTAGCCTGGGGCTACACCTTC.